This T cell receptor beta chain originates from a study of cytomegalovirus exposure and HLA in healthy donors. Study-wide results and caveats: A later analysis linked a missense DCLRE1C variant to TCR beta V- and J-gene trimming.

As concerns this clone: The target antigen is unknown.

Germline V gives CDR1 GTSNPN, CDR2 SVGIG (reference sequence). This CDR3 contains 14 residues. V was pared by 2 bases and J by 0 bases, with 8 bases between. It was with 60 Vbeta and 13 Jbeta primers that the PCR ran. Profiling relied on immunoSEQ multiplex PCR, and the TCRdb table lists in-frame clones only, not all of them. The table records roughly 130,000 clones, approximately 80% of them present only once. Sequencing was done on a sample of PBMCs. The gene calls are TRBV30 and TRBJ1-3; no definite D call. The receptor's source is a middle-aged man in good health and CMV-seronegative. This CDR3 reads CAWSRLLSGNTIYF. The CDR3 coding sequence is TGTGCCTGGAGTCGCCTACTCTCTGGAAACACCATATATTTT. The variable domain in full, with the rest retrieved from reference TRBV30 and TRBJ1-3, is SQTIHQWPATLVQPVGSPLSLECTVEGTSNPNLYWYRQAAGRGLQLLFYSVGIGQISSEVPQNLSASRPQDRQFILSSKKLLLSDSGFYLCAWSRLLSGNTIYFGEGSWLTVV.